This T cell receptor beta chain was recorded in a study of blood T cell repertoires in COVID-19. On the study more broadly: Acute and convalescent COVID-19 samples came from the United States, Italy and Spain. From T cells, B-cell-depleted T cells, or PBMCs came the material, which was cDNA or gDNA.

The V segment lost 5 bases and the J segment 2 bases; nucleotides outside the gene matches: 10. This CDR3 is 17 amino acids long. Germline V gene lookup returns CDR1 SGHVS and CDR2 FQNEAQ. Original analysis: Amplification of reference gene primers was used by the study to estimate nucleated cell counts. TCRdb keeps only in-frame clones here, not all; method: immunoSEQ multiplex PCR. V, J and clone size are those of that table, while D and trimming were read from the DNA. Of some 90,000 clones in the sample, roughly nine tenths are singletons; the top ten hold roughly 2%. This chain uses TRBV7-8 with TRBJ2-2, with TRBD2 identical over 8 bases. Sample: peripheral blood. The receptor comes from a man between 50 and 59 years old with acute or convalescent COVID-19. The DNA of the CDR3 is TGTGCCAGCAGCACCTCACGCGGGGGGCGAAACACCGGGGAGCTGTTTTTT. Encoded protein: CASSTSRGGRNTGELFF. The full variable domain, in which reference TRBV7-8 and TRBJ2-2 provide the parts outside the CDR3, is GAGVSQSPRYKVAKRGQDVALRCDPISGHVSLFWYQQALGQGPEFLTYFQNEAQLDKSGLPSDRFFAERPEGSVSTLKIQRTQQEDSAVYLCASSTSRGGRNTGELFFGEGSRLTVL.